Below are 6 T cell receptor beta chains sequenced from a single sample in a study of blood T cell repertoires in COVID-19. TCRdb's table, derived via immunoSEQ multiplex PCR, lists solely in-frame clones and lacks some. The sample consists of approximately 150,000 clones, about 85% of them appearing once. Sequencing was done on a sample of PBMCs or T cells enriched from blood (not recorded which). These receptors were collected from a woman aged 35 to 49 who had been exposed to COVID-19.

The rearrangement links TRBV2 to TRBJ2-3; 11 bases match TRBD1. J lost 3 bases, V lost 5 bases, and 7 bases had no gene match. Germline V gene sequence: CDR1 SNHLY, CDR2 FYNNEI. The CDR3 sequence is 16 residues long. The CDR3 protein is CASSRTGGGLTDTQYF. The CDR3, as DNA: TGTGCCAGCAGTCGGACAGGGGGCGGACTAACAGATACGCAGTATTTT.

The chain recombines TRBV28 with TRBJ2-4, with D hard to call. The CDR3 consists of 15 residues. Germline V gene sequence: CDR1 MDHEN, CDR2 SYDVKM. V lost 3 bases to trimming and J lost 0 bases, with 9 bases between them. CDR3 bases: TGTGCCAGCAGTTTTGAGAGCCTAGCCAAAAACATTCAGTACTTC. It specifies CASSFESLAKNIQYF.

This clone was recorded once. V gene TRBV12-3 or TRBV12-4 combines with J gene TRBJ2-7, with no clear D. V lost 6 bases to trimming and J lost 3 bases, with 12 bases between them. The CDR3 has 13 residues. As DNA, the CDR3 is TGTGCCAGCAGCCGGGTAGACGGCTACGAGCAGTACTTC. The encoded protein is CASSRVDGYEQYF.

The CDR3: CASTYTLTSGRAGEQFF. CDR3 nucleotide sequence: TGTGCCAGCACCTATACCTTGACTAGCGGGAGGGCCGGTGAGCAGTTCTTC. The rearrangement links TRBV11-2 to TRBJ2-1, with 14 bases fitting TRBD2. V was pared by 7 bases and J by 9 bases, with 14 bases of the junction left unmatched. In germline, CDR1 is SGHAT, CDR2 FQNNGV. CDR3 length: 17 residues.

V gene TRBV4-1 combines with J gene TRBJ1-4, with 8 bases aligning to TRBD1. Germline values: CDR1 MGHRA, CDR2 YSYEKL. Trimming cost V 1 base and J 5 bases; bases outside gene matches: 3. This CDR3 has 15 residues. The CDR3 region has the DNA TGCGCCAGCAGCCAAGCCGGGACAGGCAATGAAAAACTGTTTTTT. It codes for CASSQAGTGNEKLFF.

The rearrangement joins TRBV27 to TRBJ1-2; perhaps TRBD1 as D (6 bases). The germline V and J ends were trimmed by 5 bases and 5 bases, with 15 bases remaining between them. Germline V lookup: CDR1 MNHEY, CDR2 SMNVEV (reference sequence). The CDR3 sequence is 14 residues long. The CDR3 here is CASSPTTGSYGYTF. DNA of the CDR3: TGTGCCAGCAGTCCGACGACAGGTTCATATGGCTACACCTTC.